This TCR beta chain comes out of a study of OX40 agonist ivuxolimab in advanced cancers. Study-wide context: People in dose escalation had one of these cancers: hepatocellular carcinoma, melanoma, renal cell or head and neck cancer.

The CDR3 spans 16 residues. Germline CDR1 SGHAT, CDR2 FQNNGV. Sequenced by immunoSEQ multiplex PCR; TCRdb stores in-frame clones only, minus some. The table has more than 65,000 clones, 85% seen once. The sequenced sample was CD4+ or CD8+ T cells sorted from blood, obtained in a trial of the OX40 agonist ivuxolimab. The sequence derives from an adult with an advanced solid tumor such as melanoma, head and neck, liver or kidney cancer. The chain couples TRBV11-2 to TRBJ2-5; 9 bases fit TRBD2. The J call is uncertain, as TRBJ2-7 better fits the DNA end. The CDR3 spells CASSLDPRGGPREQYF. CDR3 in DNA: TGTGCCAGCAGCTTAGACCCGCGGGGGGGTCCTCGCGAGCAGTACTTC.